This TCR beta chain derives from a study of molecular identifiers for immune sequencing clone quantification. On the study more broadly: Replicates split RNA from 20,000 or 100,000 naive CD8 cells five ways, and the researchers sequenced four portions. Findings and caveats of the study: Sizes of highly expanded clones could be underestimated through identical TCRs sharing a barcode.

Sorted inputs of roughly 17,000 to 1,100,000 cells, with 10%, 30% or 50% RNA, yielded naive CD8 libraries. Trimming left V 7 bases short and J 0 bases short, with 8 bases between. This CDR3 spans 13 amino acids. The germline V gene has CDR1 SNHLY and CDR2 FYNNEI. MiXCR, applied by TCRdb to the PCR reads, yields one record per CDR3 protein. The data hold some 590,000 distinct CDR3 sequences, with roughly 23% observed a single time. At least ten counts were recorded for this clonotype. The antigen is unknown. The clonotype originates from a human donor in good health. Some libraries in this study had Jurkat cell RNA spiked in. The chain uses TRBV2 and TRBJ2-3; no clear D. Sequenced sample: naive CD8+ T cells from blood, with Jurkat cell RNA spiked in. Documented subset: FACS-sorted CD8+CD4-CCR7+CD45RA+ naive T cells. The CDR3 DNA reads as TGTGCCAGCATGGGCTGGAGCACAGATACGCAGTATTTT. This gives the protein CASMGWSTDTQYF.